The following is a T cell receptor (beta chain) sequence with its context. The data were produced by immunoSEQ multiplex PCR, yet TCRdb's version contains in-frame clones alone and is incomplete. Seen here are roughly 99,000 clones, 80% to 85% observed once, and the top ten hold 4.2%. The data derive from a study of blood T cell repertoires in COVID-19. As for the study in general: The origin of the acute and convalescent COVID-19 samples was the United States, Italy and Spain. T cells, B-cell-depleted T cells, or PBMCs supplied cDNA or gDNA.

The V gene's germline CDR1 is MDHEN and CDR2 SYDVKM. V was pared by 5 bases and J by 2 bases, with 10 bases of the junction left unmatched. The CDR3 covers 18 residues. The sample consisted of peripheral blood. The TCR was taken from a human donor in a cohort sampled during active COVID-19. The chain employs TRBV28 and TRBJ2-2; 11 bases line up with TRBD2. The CDR3 region has the DNA TGTGCCAGCAGTACCCCGTCACTAGCGGGAGCTAACACCGGGGAGCTGTTTTTT. Translated, it gives CASSTPSLAGANTGELFF. The full variable domain, with the rest looked up from reference TRBV28 and TRBJ2-2, is DVKVTQSSRYLVKRTGEKVFLECVQDMDHENMFWYRQDPGLGLRLIYFSYDVKMKEKGDIPEGYSVSREKKERFSLILESASTNQTSMYLCASSTPSLAGANTGELFFGEGSRLTVL.